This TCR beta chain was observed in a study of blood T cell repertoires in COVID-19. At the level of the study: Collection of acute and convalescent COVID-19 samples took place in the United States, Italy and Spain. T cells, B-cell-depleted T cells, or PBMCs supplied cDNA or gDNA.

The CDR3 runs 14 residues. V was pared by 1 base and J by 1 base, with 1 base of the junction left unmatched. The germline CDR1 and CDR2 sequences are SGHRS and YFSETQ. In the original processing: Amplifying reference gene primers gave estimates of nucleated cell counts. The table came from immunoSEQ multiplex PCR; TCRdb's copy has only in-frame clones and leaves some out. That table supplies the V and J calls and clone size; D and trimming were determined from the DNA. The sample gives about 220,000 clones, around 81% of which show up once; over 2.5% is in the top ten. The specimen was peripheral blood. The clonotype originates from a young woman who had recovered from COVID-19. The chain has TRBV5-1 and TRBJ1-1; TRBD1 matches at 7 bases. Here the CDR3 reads CASSLHRGNTEAFF. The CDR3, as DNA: TGCGCCAGCAGCTTGCACAGGGGGAACACTGAAGCTTTCTTT.